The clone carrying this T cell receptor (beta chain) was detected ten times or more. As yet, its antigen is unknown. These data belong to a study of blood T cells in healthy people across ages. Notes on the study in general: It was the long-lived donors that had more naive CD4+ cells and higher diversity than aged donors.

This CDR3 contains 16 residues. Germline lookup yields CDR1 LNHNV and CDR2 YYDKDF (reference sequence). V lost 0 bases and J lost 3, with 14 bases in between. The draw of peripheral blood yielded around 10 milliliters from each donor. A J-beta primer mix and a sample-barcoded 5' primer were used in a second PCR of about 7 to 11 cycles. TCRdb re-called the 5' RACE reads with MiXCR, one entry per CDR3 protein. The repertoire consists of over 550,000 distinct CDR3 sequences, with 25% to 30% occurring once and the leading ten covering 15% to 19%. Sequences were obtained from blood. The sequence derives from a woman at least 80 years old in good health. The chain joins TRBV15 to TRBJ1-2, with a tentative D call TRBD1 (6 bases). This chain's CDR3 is CATSRDDRRQDYGYTF. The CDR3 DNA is TGTGCCACCAGCAGAGATGACAGGCGGCAGGACTATGGCTACACCTTC.